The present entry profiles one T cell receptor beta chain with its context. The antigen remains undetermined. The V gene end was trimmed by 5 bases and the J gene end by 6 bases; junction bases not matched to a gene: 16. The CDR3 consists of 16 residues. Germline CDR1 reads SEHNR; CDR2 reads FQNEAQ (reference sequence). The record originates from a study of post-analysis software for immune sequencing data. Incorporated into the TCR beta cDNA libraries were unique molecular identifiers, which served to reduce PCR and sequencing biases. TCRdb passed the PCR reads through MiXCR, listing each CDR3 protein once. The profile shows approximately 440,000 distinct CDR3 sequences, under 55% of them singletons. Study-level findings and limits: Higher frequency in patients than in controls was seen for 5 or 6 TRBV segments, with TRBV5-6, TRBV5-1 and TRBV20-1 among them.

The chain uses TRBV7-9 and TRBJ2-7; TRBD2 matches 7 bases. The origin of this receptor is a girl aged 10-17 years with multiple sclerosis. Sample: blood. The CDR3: CASSPASGKAFTEQYF. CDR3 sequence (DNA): TGTGCCAGCAGCCCGGCAAGCGGGAAGGCGTTTACCGAGCAGTACTTC.